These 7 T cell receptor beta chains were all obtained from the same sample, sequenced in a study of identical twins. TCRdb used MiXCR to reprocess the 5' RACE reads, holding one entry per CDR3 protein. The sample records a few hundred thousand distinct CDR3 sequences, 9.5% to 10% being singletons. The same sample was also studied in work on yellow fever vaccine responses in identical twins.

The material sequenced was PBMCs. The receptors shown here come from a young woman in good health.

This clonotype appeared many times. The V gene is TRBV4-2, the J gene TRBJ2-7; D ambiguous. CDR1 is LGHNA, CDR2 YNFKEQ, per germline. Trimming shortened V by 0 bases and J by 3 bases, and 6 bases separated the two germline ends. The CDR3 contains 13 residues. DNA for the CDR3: TGTGCCAGCAGCCAAGAAAGATTCTACGAGCAGTACTTC. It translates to CASSQERFYEQYF.

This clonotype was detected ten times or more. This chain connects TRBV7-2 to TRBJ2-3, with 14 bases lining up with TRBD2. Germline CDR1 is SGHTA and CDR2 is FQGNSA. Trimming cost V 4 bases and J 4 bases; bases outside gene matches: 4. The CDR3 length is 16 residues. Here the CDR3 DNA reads TGTGCCAGCAGCTCTACGACTAGCGGGGGGGCAGATACGCAGTATTTT. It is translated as CASSSTTSGGADTQYF.

The CDR3 nucleotides are TGTGCCAGCAGCTTAAAGGGCTCGGCGGGAGTGTTGACAGATACGCAGTATTTT. Translation: CASSLKGSAGVLTDTQYF. The chain joins TRBV11-2 to TRBJ2-3; 7 bases line up with TRBD2. Germline CDR1 and CDR2: SGHAT and FQNNGV. V shed 2 bases, J shed 3 bases, and the junction held 14 bases outside the gene matches. This CDR3 is 18 amino acids long.

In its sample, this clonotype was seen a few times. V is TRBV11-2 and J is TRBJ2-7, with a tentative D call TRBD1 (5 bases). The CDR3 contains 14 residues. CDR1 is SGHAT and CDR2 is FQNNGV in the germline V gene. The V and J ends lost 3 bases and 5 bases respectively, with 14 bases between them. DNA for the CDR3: TGTGCCAGCAGCTTGTCGCAGCTGGGGCACGAGCAGTACTTC. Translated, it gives CASSLSQLGHEQYF.

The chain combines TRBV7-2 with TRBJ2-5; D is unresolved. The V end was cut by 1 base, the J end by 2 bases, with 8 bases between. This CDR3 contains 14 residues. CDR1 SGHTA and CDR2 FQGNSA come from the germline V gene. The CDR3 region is CASSLDLLQETQYF. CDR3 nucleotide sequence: TGTGCCAGCAGCTTAGACCTTCTTCAAGAGACCCAGTACTTC. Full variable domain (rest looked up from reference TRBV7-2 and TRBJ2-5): GAGVSQSPSNKVTEKGKDVELRCDPISGHTALYWYRQSLGQGLEFLIYFQGNSAPDKSGLPSDRFSAERTGGSVSTLTIQRTQQEDSAVYLCASSLDLLQETQYFGPGTRLLVL.

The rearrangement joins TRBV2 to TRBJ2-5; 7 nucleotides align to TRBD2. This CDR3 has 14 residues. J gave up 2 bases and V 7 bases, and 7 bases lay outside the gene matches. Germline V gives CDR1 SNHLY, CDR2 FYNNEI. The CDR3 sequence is CASNGSGVQETQYF. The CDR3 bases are TGTGCCAGCAACGGGAGCGGGGTTCAAGAGACCCAGTACTTC.

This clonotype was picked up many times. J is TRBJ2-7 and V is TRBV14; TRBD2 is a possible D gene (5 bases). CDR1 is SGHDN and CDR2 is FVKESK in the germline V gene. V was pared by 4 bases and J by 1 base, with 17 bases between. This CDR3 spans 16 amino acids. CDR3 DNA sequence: TGTGCCAGCAGCCTTGGACTGGGGTTACAGTCCTACGAGCAGTACTTC. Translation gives CASSLGLGLQSYEQYF.